This entry lists 24 T cell receptor beta chains sequenced from one sample in a study of T cell changes during pregnancy in multiple sclerosis. Using immunoSEQ multiplex PCR, the repertoire was profiled, and TCRdb retains in-frame clones only, with some absent. The repertoire holds 70,000 or so clones, with about nine tenths as singletons. Sample: peripheral blood, taken in the third trimester of pregnancy. The receptors here all came from a female donor with multiple sclerosis, enrolled in a pregnancy study.

The V call is TRBV28, the J call TRBJ1-1; 8 nucleotides align to TRBD1. The germline V gene has CDR1 MDHEN and CDR2 SYDVKM. J gave up 5 bases and V 2 bases, and 13 bases lay outside the gene matches. The CDR3 runs 17 residues. The CDR3, as DNA: TGTGCCAGCAGTTTAGGGGGGCAGGGGGCAGGAGAGACTGAAGCTTTCTTT. This translates into CASSLGGQGAGETEAFF.

The sample holds a few counts of this clone. This chain links TRBV19 with TRBJ1-2, with 9 bases that match TRBD1. Unmatched junction bases numbered 15, after V lost 6 bases and J lost 4 bases. This CDR3 has 17 residues. The germline gives CDR1 LNHDA, CDR2 SQIVND (reference sequence). The CDR3 DNA reads TGTGCCAGTAGCCCCCGGGACAGGGCTTTTTTCTTCTATGGCTACACCTTC. Translating gives CASSPRDRAFFFYGYTF.

The chain combines TRBV19 with TRBJ1-5, with D possibly being TRBD1 (6 bases). The CDR3 is 16 amino acids. Trimming took off 6 bases at V and 2 bases at J, with 17 bases between the two ends. Germline-derived CDR1 and CDR2 are LNHDA and SQIVND (reference sequence). The CDR3 DNA is TGTGCCAGTAGACGGGGGGCCCAACATGGCAATCAGCCCCAGCATTTT. Encoded protein: CASRRGAQHGNQPQHF.

On this clone itself: The junction and the germline gene differ at one end; a read error may be behind it. The J gene is TRBJ1-1, the V gene TRBV2, with unresolved D. This CDR3 region has 12 residues. Germline V lookup: CDR1 SNHLY, CDR2 FYNNEI. The CDR3 is CASSEDITEAFF. CDR3 coding DNA: TGTGCCAGCAGCGAAGACATAACTGAAGCTTTCTTT.

This clone turned up a few times. The V and J genes are TRBV2 and TRBJ2-5; 7 bases fit TRBD1. V was pared by 8 bases and J by 9 bases, with 6 bases of the junction left unmatched. There are 11 residues in the CDR3. Germline V gene lookup returns CDR1 SNHLY and CDR2 FYNNEI. In nucleotides, the CDR3 is TGTGCCAGCGGGGACAGTGCGGCCCAGTACTTC. It is translated as CASGDSAAQYF.

The gene calls are TRBV6-1 and TRBJ1-2; TRBD1 matches at 7 bases. Germline V gene data show CDR1 as MNHNS and CDR2 as SASEGT. This CDR3 spans 13 amino acids. Trimming cost V 6 bases and J 4 bases; bases outside gene matches: 5. The CDR3 protein is CASSENRGYGYTF. CDR3 nucleotides: TGTGCCAGCAGCGAAAACAGGGGCTATGGCTACACCTTC.

V is TRBV7-2 and J is TRBJ1-4; 9 bases match TRBD1. CDR1 and CDR2 from the germline V gene are SGHTA and FQGNSA. The CDR3 totals 15 residues. The V and J ends lost 3 bases and 7 bases, in that order; junction bases with no gene match: 6. CDR3 loop: CASSFYRGRGEKLFF. CDR3 sequence (DNA): TGTGCCAGCAGCTTTTACAGGGGGCGCGGTGAAAAACTGTTTTTT.

J is TRBJ2-3 and V is TRBV10-1; weak D call: TRBD1 (6 bases). This CDR3 region has 14 residues. V was pared by 0 bases and J by 4 bases, with 8 bases between. Germline CDR1 and CDR2: WNHNN and SYGVQD (reference sequence). This CDR3 reads CASSESKGADTQYF. In nucleotides, the CDR3 is TGCGCCAGCAGTGAGTCGAAGGGGGCAGATACGCAGTATTTT.

The chain couples TRBV19 to TRBJ1-5; 7 bases align to TRBD1. Germline V lookup: CDR1 LNHDA, CDR2 SQIVND (reference sequence). CDR3 length: 13 residues. The ends lost 3 bases at V and 11 bases at J; junction bases unmatched: 7. CDR3 sequence reads: CASSMQGDEAQHF. The CDR3 DNA is TGTGCCAGTAGTATGCAGGGGGATGAAGCCCAGCATTTT.

The rearrangement links TRBV6-5 to TRBJ1-3; 7 bases match TRBD1. This CDR3 is 14 amino acids long. After removal of 1 base from V and 3 bases from J, the junction contained 0 bases not matched to a gene. The V gene's germline CDR1 is MNHEY and CDR2 SVGAGI. The CDR3 here is CASSYYRGGNTIYF. Here the CDR3 DNA reads TGTGCCAGCAGTTACTACAGGGGTGGAAACACCATATATTTT.

This clone was seen a few times. The V call is TRBV9, the J call TRBJ2-1, with 8 nucleotides matching TRBD2. Germline values: CDR1 SGDLS, CDR2 YYNGEE. The CDR3 runs 15 residues. The V and J ends lost 0 bases and 9 bases, in that order; junction bases with no gene match: 8. CDR3 DNA: TGTGCCAGCAGCGTAGGGTTAGCGGGGTGGGGTGAGCAGTTCTTC. It yields the protein CASSVGLAGWGEQFF.

The V call is TRBV9, the J call TRBJ2-2; 8 bases match TRBD2. CDR1 and CDR2 (germline): SGDLS, YYNGEE. The CDR3 is 16 residues long. V lost 3 bases, J lost 4 bases, and 8 bases stayed unmatched. The CDR3 sequence: CASSAFGSGSTGELFF. CDR3 nucleotide sequence: TGTGCCAGCAGCGCCTTTGGGAGCGGGAGCACCGGGGAGCTGTTTTTT.

V and J are TRBV27 and TRBJ1-2; 7 bases align to TRBD1. V shed 5 bases, J shed 4 bases, and the junction held 4 bases outside the gene matches. Germline V lookup: CDR1 MNHEY, CDR2 SMNVEV (reference sequence). The CDR3 is made up of 13 amino acids. The CDR3 loop is CASSLSGGYGYTF. The CDR3, as DNA: TGTGCCAGCAGTCTCTCAGGGGGCTATGGCTACACCTTC.

V gene TRBV18 combines with J gene TRBJ1-3; D gene ambiguous. Trimming pared 8 bases from V and 0 bases from J, leaving 8 bases between. This CDR3 spans 13 amino acids. Germline CDR1 KGHSH, CDR2 LQKENI. The CDR3 is CASTYNSGNTIYF. CDR3 bases: TGTGCCAGCACTTATAACTCTGGAAACACCATATATTTT.

The chain uses TRBV6-5 and TRBJ1-6, with 9 bases lining up with TRBD1. V lost 4 bases, J lost 5 bases, and 0 bases stayed unmatched. CDR1 MNHEY and CDR2 SVGAGI come from the germline V gene. The CDR3 has 14 amino acids. In nucleotides, the CDR3 is TGTGCCAGCAGTTGGACAGGGGATAATTCACCCCTCCACTTT. It yields the protein CASSWTGDNSPLHF.

The chain is built from TRBV11-3 and TRBJ1-1; D uncertain. Germline V gene sequence: CDR1 SGHNT, CDR2 YENEEA. This CDR3 has 13 residues. Trimming cost V 3 bases and J 0 bases, with 5 bases left between them. CDR3 in DNA: TGTGCCAGCAGCTTTGGGCTGAACACTGAAGCTTTCTTT. Its protein product is CASSFGLNTEAFF.

The genes are TRBV2 and TRBJ1-1, with D unclear. There are 10 residues in the CDR3. Germline CDR1 and CDR2: SNHLY and FYNNEI. With 4 bases removed from V and 7 bases from J, the gap between germline ends came to 4 bases. The CDR3 spells CASSAGEAFF. CDR3 coding DNA: TGTGCCAGCAGTGCCGGTGAAGCTTTCTTT.

The chain employs TRBV6-5 and TRBJ1-6, with 12 bases aligning to TRBD1. V was pared by 5 bases and J by 9 bases, with 5 bases of the junction left unmatched. The germline V gene encodes CDR1 MNHEY and CDR2 SVGAGI. The CDR3 contains 15 residues. CDR3: CASSPGTGGISPLHF. The CDR3 DNA sequence: TGTGCCAGCAGTCCCGGGACAGGGGGCATTTCACCCCTCCACTTT.

The rearrangement links TRBV7-9 to TRBJ1-1, with D possibly being TRBD1 (5 bases). This CDR3 has 10 residues. CDR1 is SEHNR and CDR2 is FQNEAQ in the germline V gene (reference sequence). Trimming removed 10 bases at V and 7 bases at J, with 10 bases between. DNA of the CDR3: TGTGCCACCCAGGACATTGAAGCTTTCTTT. Protein sequence: CATQDIEAFF.

The rearrangement uses TRBV7-2 and TRBJ2-1; D unclear. The V and J ends lost 2 bases and 5 bases respectively, with 7 bases between them. The CDR3 extends over 13 amino acids. Germline CDR1 SGHTA, CDR2 FQGNSA. The CDR3 is CASSLNQDNEQFF. The CDR3 DNA reads TGTGCCAGCAGCTTAAACCAGGACAATGAGCAGTTCTTC.

The CDR3 coding sequence is TGCGCCAGCAGTGATCCAGCGGGGGGCCTCAACAATGAGCAGTTCTTC. Its protein product is CASSDPAGGLNNEQFF. This chain connects TRBV10-1 to TRBJ2-1; 9 bases are shared with TRBD2. Germline lookup yields CDR1 WNHNN and CDR2 SYGVQD (reference sequence). The CDR3 is 16 amino acids. The trim removed 3 bases at V and 5 bases at J, leaving 8 bases unmatched.

The rearrangement joins TRBV7-9 to TRBJ2-5; the match to TRBD2 covers 9 bases. J gave up 4 bases and V 1 base, and 4 bases lay outside the gene matches. The CDR3 consists of 15 residues. Germline V CDR1 and CDR2: SEHNR, FQNEAQ (reference sequence). CDR3 region: CASSLGRGGPETQYF. The CDR3 DNA is TGTGCCAGCAGCTTAGGGCGGGGGGGCCCAGAGACCCAGTACTTC.

This clone was seen only a few times. V is TRBV7-9 and J is TRBJ2-3, with 8 bases lining up with TRBD1. The CDR3 contains 16 residues. Germline CDR1 SEHNR, CDR2 FQNEAQ (reference sequence). The ends lost 6 bases at V and 6 bases at J; junction bases unmatched: 14. CDR3 DNA: TGTGCCAGCAGTTCCGGGCCAGGGGGCGGAGTCGATACGCAGTATTTT. Translated, it gives CASSSGPGGGVDTQYF.

This clone appeared a single time. The chain links TRBV7-2 to TRBJ2-5; the D gene is possibly TRBD1 (5 bases). The CDR3 runs 17 residues. Per the germline V gene, CDR1 is SGHTA and CDR2 is FQGNSA. With 2 bases removed from V and 5 bases from J, the gap between germline ends came to 21 bases. This CDR3 reads CASSLSQSNPKGETQYF. As DNA, the CDR3 is TGTGCCAGCAGCTTAAGCCAGTCTAATCCTAAGGGGGAGACCCAGTACTTC.